These T cell receptor beta chains were read from a single sample in a study of CD8 T cells in ankylosing spondylitis. TCRdb independently ran MiXCR on the 5' RACE reads; one entry per CDR3 protein. The repertoire holds 200,000 to 250,000 distinct CDR3 sequences, approximately 11% seen once, with around 6.5% in the top ten. Sequencing was performed on blood, either unsorted or a sorted T cell fraction (not recorded which). These receptors originate from a male donor with ankylosing spondylitis or in good health (not recorded which). The CDR3 runs from the conserved cysteine through the conserved F or W. A D gene is named only where the DNA matches it firmly. A clone size is listed for some rows: how often the clone was seen (once, few, many), or a class if it is expanded.

v_gene	abundance	d_gene	j_gene	CDR3aa	CDR3nt
TRBV6-5	many	.	TRBJ2-1	CASSSLGMEQFF	TGTGCCAGCAGTTCCCTTGGGATGGAGCAGTTCTTC
TRBV12-3/TRBV12-4	many	TRBD1	TRBJ2-5	CASSQTGATGLHHF	TGTGCCAGCAGCCAGACAGGGGCTACGGGACTCCACCACTTC
TRBV6-5	.	.	TRBJ1-1	CASSIETRPPTEAFF	TGTGCCAGCAGTATCGAGACCCGTCCTCCCACTGAAGCTTTCTTT
TRBV29-1	many	.	TRBJ2-3	CSAKRPREGFTDTQYF	TGCAGCGCAAAGAGACCCAGGGAAGGGTTCACAGATACGCAGTATTTT
TRBV5-1	many	.	TRBJ2-3	CASRLGLGTDTQYF	TGCGCCAGCAGATTGGGACTGGGCACAGATACGCAGTATTTT
TRBV27	.	.	TRBJ1-1	CASSLYRTGSTEAFF	TGTGCCAGCAGTTTATACCGGACCGGGAGCACTGAAGCTTTCTTT
TRBV12-3/TRBV12-4	many	TRBD1	TRBJ2-5	CASSSDRGSTQYF	TGTGCCAGCAGTTCGGACAGGGGGTCGACCCAGTACTTC
TRBV9	many	.	TRBJ2-2	CASSATEANTGELFF	TGTGCCAGCAGCGCGACAGAGGCGAACACCGGGGAGCTGTTTTTT
TRBV7-2	many	.	TRBJ1-5	CASSFRRQLNQPQHF	TGTGCCAGCAGCTTCCGGAGGCAACTTAATCAGCCCCAGCATTTT
TRBV5-1	many	TRBD2	TRBJ2-2	CASSLGLAGAGRTGELFF	TGCGCCAGCAGCTTGGGACTAGCAGGCGCGGGTCGCACCGGGGAGCTGTTTTTT
TRBV28	.	.	TRBJ1-2	CASSSTAIYGYTF	TGTGCCAGCAGCTCCACAGCTATCTATGGCTACACCTTC
TRBV11-2	many	TRBD1	TRBJ1-2	CASSLAGTGTGYTF	TGTGCCAGCAGCTTAGCAGGGACAGGGACTGGCTACACCTTC
TRBV27	many	.	TRBJ1-6	CASMMATVPNSPLHF	TGTGCCAGCATGATGGCGACTGTTCCTAATTCACCCCTCCACTTT
TRBV5-1	few	.	TRBJ2-3	CASSPDGGHTDTQYF	TGCGCCAGCAGCCCAGACGGAGGTCACACAGATACGCAGTATTTT
TRBV27	.	.	TRBJ2-7	CASRAVGEQYF	TGTGCCAGCAGGGCCGTAGGCGAGCAGTACTTC
TRBV12-3/TRBV12-4	few	TRBD1	TRBJ2-7	CASSFRPTGLGEQYF	TGTGCCAGCAGTTTTCGGCCGACAGGGTTGGGGGAGCAGTACTTC
TRBV5-1	many	.	TRBJ1-2	CASSQQTDYYGYTF	TGCGCCAGCAGCCAACAGACAGATTACTATGGCTACACCTTC
TRBV27	few	.	TRBJ1-6	CASSPLTGRRLTLHF	TGTGCCAGCAGTCCCCTGACTGGACGGAGGCTAACCCTCCACTTT
TRBV7-3	many	.	TRBJ2-1	CASSLNGINEQFF	TGTGCCAGCAGCTTAAACGGGATCAATGAGCAGTTCTTC
TRBV7-9	many	.	TRBJ2-7	CASSLPGGADEQYF	TGTGCCAGCAGCTTGCCGGGGGGCGCGGACGAGCAGTACTTC
TRBV12-3/TRBV12-4	many	TRBD2	TRBJ2-7	CASRIASGGSYEQYF	TGTGCCAGCAGGATCGCTAGCGGGGGCTCCTACGAGCAGTACTTC
TRBV5-1	many	.	TRBJ2-1	CASSLEGLDEQFF	TGCGCCAGCAGCTTGGAGGGTCTGGACGAGCAGTTCTTC
TRBV29-1	few	TRBD2	TRBJ2-7	CSVEKGDGSGSTYEQYF	TGCAGCGTCGAAAAGGGGGATGGTAGCGGGAGTACCTACGAGCAGTACTTC
TRBV12-3/TRBV12-4	many	TRBD1	TRBJ2-7	CASGGTGVYEQYF	TGTGCCAGCGGGGGGACAGGGGTCTACGAGCAGTACTTC
TRBV7-8	many	.	TRBJ1-4	CASSFAGPGNEKLFF	TGTGCCAGCAGCTTCGCAGGGCCAGGGAACGAAAAACTGTTTTTT
TRBV3-1	many	.	TRBJ2-3	CASSQEAVGDTQYF	TGTGCCAGCAGCCAAGAAGCGGTGGGAGATACGCAGTATTTT
TRBV13	few	TRBD2	TRBJ2-7	CASSLSAGKHF	TGTGCCAGCAGCTTATCAGCGGGGAAGCACTTC
TRBV2	many	.	TRBJ2-3	CASSVETDTQYF	TGTGCCAGCAGTGTCGAGACAGATACGCAGTATTTT
TRBV4-1	many	.	TRBJ1-6	CASSQGPGNSPLHF	TGCGCCAGCAGCCAAGGACCCGGGAATTCACCCCTCCACTTT
TRBV5-1	many	.	TRBJ2-7	CASSLGPQLAPSYEQYF	TGCGCCAGCAGCTTGGGCCCCCAACTAGCCCCCTCCTACGAGCAGTACTTC
TRBV5-6	many	TRBD1	TRBJ1-6	CASSRDRVSPLHF	TGTGCCAGCAGCCGGGACAGGGTGTCACCCCTCCACTTT
TRBV7-7	.	TRBD2	TRBJ2-2	CASSLAPSGIDTGELFF	TGTGCCAGCAGCTTAGCCCCTAGCGGGATTGACACCGGGGAGCTGTTTTTT
TRBV11-2	.	TRBD2	TRBJ2-1	CASSHAASGILSSYNEQFF	TGTGCCAGCAGCCACGCGGCTAGCGGGATCCTATCCTCCTACAATGAGCAGTTCTTC
TRBV5-1	many	TRBD2	TRBJ2-1	CASSFEGLAGAGEQFF	TGCGCCAGCTCATTCGAGGGACTAGCGGGAGCAGGAGAGCAGTTCTTC
TRBV25-1	.	.	TRBJ2-2	CASSPGGRVTGELFF	TGTGCCAGCAGCCCCGGCGGCCGCGTCACCGGGGAGCTGTTTTTT
TRBV9	many	.	TRBJ2-1	CASSARGGTGDEQFF	TGTGCCAGCAGCGCACGGGGCGGCACCGGGGATGAGCAGTTCTTC
TRBV11-2	.	.	TRBJ2-7	CASSLGIISNEQYF	TGTGCCAGCAGCTTAGGAATTATATCTAACGAGCAGTACTTC
TRBV5-6	.	TRBD1	TRBJ1-5	CASSQNRGNQPQHF	TGTGCCAGCAGTCAAAACAGGGGGAATCAGCCCCAGCATTTT
TRBV10-3	many	TRBD2	TRBJ2-3	CAIRTSGRATDTQYF	TGTGCCATCAGGACTAGCGGGAGGGCTACAGATACGCAGTATTTT
TRBV10-3	.	TRBD1	TRBJ2-2	CAISGITGGLNTGELFF	TGTGCCATCAGTGGCATTACAGGGGGCCTTAACACCGGGGAGCTGTTTTTT
TRBV20-1	.	.	TRBJ2-6	CSARARTGANVLTF	TGCAGTGCTAGAGCCAGGACTGGGGCCAACGTCCTGACTTTC
TRBV20-1	few	.	TRBJ1-2	CSAREGGAGDYNYGYTF	TGCAGTGCTAGAGAGGGGGGCGCAGGGGATTATAACTATGGCTACACCTTC